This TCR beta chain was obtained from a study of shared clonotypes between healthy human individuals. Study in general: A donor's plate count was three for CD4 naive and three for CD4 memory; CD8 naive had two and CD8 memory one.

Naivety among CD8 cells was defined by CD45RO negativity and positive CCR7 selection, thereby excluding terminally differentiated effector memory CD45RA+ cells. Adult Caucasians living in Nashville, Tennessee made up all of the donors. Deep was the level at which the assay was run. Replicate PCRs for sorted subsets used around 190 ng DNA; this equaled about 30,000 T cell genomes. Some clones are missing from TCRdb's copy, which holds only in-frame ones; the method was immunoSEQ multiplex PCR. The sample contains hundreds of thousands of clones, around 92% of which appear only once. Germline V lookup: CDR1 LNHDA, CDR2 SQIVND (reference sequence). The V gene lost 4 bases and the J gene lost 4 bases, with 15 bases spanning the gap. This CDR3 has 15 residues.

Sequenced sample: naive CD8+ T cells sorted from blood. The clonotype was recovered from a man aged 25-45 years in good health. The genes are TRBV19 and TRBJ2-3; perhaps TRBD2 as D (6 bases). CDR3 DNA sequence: TGTGCCAGTAGTACCCTACTAGCTTCTGCAGATACGCAGTATTTT. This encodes CASSTLLASADTQYF.